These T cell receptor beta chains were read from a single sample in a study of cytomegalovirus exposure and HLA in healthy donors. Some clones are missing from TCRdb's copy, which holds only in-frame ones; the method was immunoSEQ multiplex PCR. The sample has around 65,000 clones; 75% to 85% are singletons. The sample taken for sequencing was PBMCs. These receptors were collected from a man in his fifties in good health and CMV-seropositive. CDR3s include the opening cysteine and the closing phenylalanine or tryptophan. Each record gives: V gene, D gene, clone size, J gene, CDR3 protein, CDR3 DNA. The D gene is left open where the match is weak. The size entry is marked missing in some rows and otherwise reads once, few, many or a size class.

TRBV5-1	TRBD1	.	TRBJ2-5	CASRVVTGAGETQYF	TGCGCCAGCAGGGTTGTTACAGGGGCGGGAGAGACCCAGTACTTC
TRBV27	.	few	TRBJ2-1	CASSSLKPTGISYNEQFF	TGTGCCAGCAGTTCGCTTAAACCGACCGGGATCTCTTACAATGAGCAGTTCTTC
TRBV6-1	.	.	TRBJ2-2	CASRKLVNTGELFF	TGTGCCAGCAGGAAACTAGTGAACACCGGGGAGCTGTTTTTT
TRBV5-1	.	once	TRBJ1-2	CASSLAGFDGYTF	TGCGCCAGCAGCTTGGCAGGGTTCGATGGCTACACCTTC
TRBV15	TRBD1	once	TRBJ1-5	CATSRGRGNNQPQHF	TGTGCCACCAGCCGGGGCAGGGGGAACAATCAGCCCCAGCATTTT
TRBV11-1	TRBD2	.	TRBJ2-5	CASSPTSGSKTQYF	TGTGCCAGCAGCCCGACTAGCGGGAGTAAGACCCAGTACTTC
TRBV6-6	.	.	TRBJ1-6	CASSYGEGLHF	TGTGCCAGCAGTTACGGGGAGGGACTCCACTTT
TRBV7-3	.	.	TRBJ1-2	CASSLRGGYGYTF	TGTGCCAGCAGCTTACGGGGAGGATATGGCTACACCTTC
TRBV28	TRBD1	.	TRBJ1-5	CATDREIQPQHF	TGTGCCACCGACAGGGAAATTCAGCCCCAGCATTTT
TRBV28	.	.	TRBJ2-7	CASSYQGNYEQYF	TGTGCCAGCAGTTACCAGGGCAACTACGAGCAGTACTTC
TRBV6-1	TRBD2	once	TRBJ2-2	CAISEAPRLAENTGELFF	TGTGCCATCAGTGAAGCCCCTCGACTAGCGGAGAACACCGGGGAGCTGTTTTTT
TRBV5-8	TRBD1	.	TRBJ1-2	CASSLLGTGGAYGYTF	TGTGCCAGCAGCCTCCTAGGGACAGGGGGCGCGTATGGCTACACCTTC
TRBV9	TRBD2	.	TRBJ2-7	CASSVGGLASDEQYF	TGTGCCAGCAGCGTAGGGGGACTAGCCTCCGACGAGCAGTACTTC
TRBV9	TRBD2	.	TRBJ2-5	CASSVRLAGGQETQYF	TGTGCCAGCAGCGTTAGACTAGCGGGGGGGCAGGAGACCCAGTACTTC
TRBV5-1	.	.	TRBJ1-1	CASSFEAVYTEAFF	TGCGCCAGCAGCTTCGAGGCAGTCTACACTGAAGCTTTCTTT
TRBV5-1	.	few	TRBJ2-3	CASRRAGETDTQYF	TGCGCCAGCAGGAGGGCCGGTGAAACAGATACGCAGTATTTT
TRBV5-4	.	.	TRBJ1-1	CASSLGAVNTEAFF	TGTGCCAGCAGCTTGGGGGCAGTTAACACTGAAGCTTTCTTT
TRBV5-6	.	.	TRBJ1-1	CASSTPRGAKTAAFF	TGTGCCAGCAGTACCCCAAGGGGCGCGAAGACTGCAGCTTTCTTT
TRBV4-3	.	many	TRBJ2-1	CASRQHMIVLISNEQFF	TGCGCCAGCAGACAACATATGATCGTACTCATATCCAATGAGCAGTTCTTC
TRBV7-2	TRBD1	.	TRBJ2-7	CASSLVQGASYEQYF	TGTGCCAGCAGCTTAGTTCAGGGGGCATCCTACGAGCAGTACTTC
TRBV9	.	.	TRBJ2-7	CASSCQGPRSYEQCF	TGTGCCAGCAGCTGCCAGGGGCCCCGCTCCTACGAGCAGTGCTTC
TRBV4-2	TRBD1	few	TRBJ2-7	CASRNTGDKQYF	TGTGCCAGCAGGAATACAGGGGATAAGCAGTACTTC
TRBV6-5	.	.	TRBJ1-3	CASSPGVTGNTIYF	TGTGCCAGCAGTCCAGGGGTAACTGGAAACACCATATATTTT
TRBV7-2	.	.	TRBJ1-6	CASSPRGTRIYSPLHF	TGTGCCAGCAGCCCGCGAGGGACACGTATTTATTCACCCCTCCACTTT
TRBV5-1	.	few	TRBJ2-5	CASSSGDSPSQYF	TGCGCCAGCAGCTCGGGGGACTCCCCGTCCCAGTACTTC
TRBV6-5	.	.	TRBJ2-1	CASSLSRDKINEQFF	TGTGCCAGCAGTTTGAGCCGGGACAAGATTAATGAGCAGTTCTTC
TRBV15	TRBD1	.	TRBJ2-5	CATSTGSVTGAETQYF	TGTGCCACCAGCACAGGCAGTGTGACAGGGGCAGAGACCCAGTACTTC
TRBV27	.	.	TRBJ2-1	CASSLRSFYNEQFF	TGTGCCAGTTCTTTGCGGTCGTTTTACAATGAGCAGTTCTTC
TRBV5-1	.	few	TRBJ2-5	CASSPSGTGALREYF	TGCGCCAGCAGCCCTAGCGGGACAGGGGCACTCCGTGAGTACTTC
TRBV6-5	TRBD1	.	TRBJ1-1	CASSYSPSGGNTEAFF	TGTGCCAGCAGTTACTCGCCCTCAGGGGGGAACACTGAAGCTTTCTTT
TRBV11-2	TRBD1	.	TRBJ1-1	CASSPHRGGTEAFF	TGTGCCAGCAGCCCCCACAGGGGCGGCACTGAAGCTTTCTTT
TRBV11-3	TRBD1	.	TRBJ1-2	CASSLGGTGLDTNYGYTF	TGTGCCAGCAGCTTAGGAGGGACAGGGTTAGACACTAACTATGGCTACACCTTC
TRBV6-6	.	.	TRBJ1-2	CASKEAYGHTF	TGTGCCAGCAAGGAGGCCTATGGCCACACCTTC
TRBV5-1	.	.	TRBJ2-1	CASSLSGLPANEQFF	TGCGCCAGCAGCTTGAGCGGGCTGCCCGCCAATGAGCAGTTCTTC
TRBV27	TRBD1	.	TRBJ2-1	CASSIQGVNNEPFF	TGTGCCAGCAGCATCCAGGGGGTGAACAATGAGCCGTTCTTC
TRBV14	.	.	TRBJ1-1	CASSQGVNTEAFF	TGTGCCAGCAGCCAAGGCGTGAACACTGAAGCTTTCTTT
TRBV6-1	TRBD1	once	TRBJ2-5	CASSYGTGATQYF	TGTGCCAGCAGTTATGGGACAGGGGCAACCCAGTACTTC
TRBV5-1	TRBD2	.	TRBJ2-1	CASSFTSGSYNEQFF	TGCGCCAGCAGCTTTACTAGCGGGAGTTACAATGAGCAGTTCTTC
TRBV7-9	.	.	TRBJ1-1	CASSPQGSPNTEAFF	TGTGCCAGCAGCCCCCAGGGTTCCCCCAACACTGAAGCTTTCTTT
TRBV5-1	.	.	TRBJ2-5	CASSGRGSYETQYF	TGCGCCAGCAGCGGCAGGGGTTCTTACGAGACCCAGTACTTC
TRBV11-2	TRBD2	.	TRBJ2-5	CASSLGGGKETQYF	TGTGCCAGCAGCTTAGGGGGGGGGAAAGAGACCCAGTACTTC
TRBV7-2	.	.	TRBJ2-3	CASSLGTKNADTQYF	TGTGCCAGCAGCTTAGGGACAAAAAACGCAGATACGCAGTATTTT
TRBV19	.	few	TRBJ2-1	CASSLGPLEHNEQFF	TGTGCCAGTAGTCTCGGACCACTAGAGCACAATGAGCAGTTCTTC
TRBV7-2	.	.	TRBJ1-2	CASELSAGGYTF	TGTGCCAGCGAGTTATCAGCGGGGGGCTACACCTTC
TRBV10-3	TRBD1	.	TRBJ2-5	CAISGPGTGGGETQYF	TGTGCCATCAGTGGCCCAGGGACAGGGGGCGGAGAGACCCAGTACTTC
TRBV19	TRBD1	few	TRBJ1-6	CASSIQAGGGANSPLHF	TGTGCCAGTAGTATACAGGCCGGAGGGGGCGCGAATTCACCCCTCCACTTT
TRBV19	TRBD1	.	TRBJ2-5	CASRMGTAFQETQYF	TGTGCCAGTAGGATGGGGACAGCCTTCCAAGAGACCCAGTACTTC
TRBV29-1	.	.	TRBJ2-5	CSVDPTEETQYF	TGCAGCGTTGACCCGACAGAAGAGACCCAGTACTTC
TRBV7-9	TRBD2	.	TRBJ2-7	CASSLPGLTNHEQYF	TGTGCCAGCAGCTTACCGGGACTAACGAACCACGAGCAGTACTTC
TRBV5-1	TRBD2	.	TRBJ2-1	CASGLAGGPYNEQFF	TGCGCCAGCGGACTAGCGGGAGGGCCCTACAATGAGCAGTTCTTC
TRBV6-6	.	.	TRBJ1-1	CASTKTANTEAFF	TGTGCCAGCACCAAGACAGCAAACACTGAAGCTTTCTTT
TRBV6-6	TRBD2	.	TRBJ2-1	CASSQQASGGAEQFF	TGTGCCAGCAGCCAACAGGCTAGCGGGGGGGCCGAGCAGTTCTTC
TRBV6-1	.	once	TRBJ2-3	CATYGTPLSDTQYF	TGTGCCACCTATGGGACTCCACTATCGGATACGCAGTATTTT